These 26 T cell receptor beta chains came from one sample sequenced in a study of blood T cells in healthy people across ages. Through a sample-barcoded 5' primer and a J-beta primer mix, a second PCR was run for roughly 6 to 12 cycles. TCRdb independently ran MiXCR on the 5' RACE reads; one entry per CDR3 protein. The sample carries approximately 820,000 distinct CDR3 sequences, 40% to 50% recorded once. The specimen was blood. These receptors originate from a man aged 60-69 years in good health.

This clonotype came up many times. The V and J genes are TRBV12-3 or TRBV12-4 and TRBJ2-6; D unclear. The V end lost 7 bases, the J end lost 3 bases, and 16 bases lay between the germline ends. The CDR3 runs to 16 residues. The CDR3 DNA sequence: TGTGCCAGCACCGTTAAGCCCCCCCTTGGGGCCAACGTCCTGACTTTC. This translates into CASTVKPPLGANVLTF.

This clonotype showed up just a few times. This CDR3 is CASSPPGVMAQYF. The CDR3, as DNA: TGTGCCAGCAGCCCCCCGGGGGTAATGGCGCAGTATTTT. V gene TRBV28 combines with J gene TRBJ2-3; D is perhaps TRBD2 (6 bases). CDR1 and CDR2 (germline): MDHEN, SYDVKM. This CDR3 is 13 amino acids long. V lost 6 bases and J lost 10, with 17 bases in between. Complete variable domain (other parts from reference TRBV28 and TRBJ2-3): DVKVTQSSRYLVKRTGEKVFLECVQDMDHENMFWYRQDPGLGLRLIYFSYDVKMKEKGDIPEGYSVSREKKERFSLILESASTNQTSMYLCASSPPGVMAQYFGPGTRLTVL.

This chain connects TRBV15 to TRBJ2-1; D assignment may be TRBD1 or TRBD2 (5 bases each). The CDR3 runs to 14 residues. Germline CDR1 is LNHNV and CDR2 is YYDKDF (reference sequence). With 11 bases removed from V and 8 bases from J, the gap between germline ends came to 22 bases. DNA of the CDR3: TGTGCCCCCCACTCGGGCCCCCGAGGGGATGAGCAGTTCTTC. It translates to CAPHSGPRGDEQFF.

To note about this clonotype: Germline and junction disagree at one end, which may indicate a read error. This rearrangement joins TRBV9 to TRBJ2-1; 9 nucleotides line up with TRBD2. Germline lookup yields CDR1 SGDLS and CDR2 YYNGEE. The CDR3 covers 15 residues. The CDR3 protein is CASSVEAGGPNERFF. CDR3 sequence (DNA): TGTGCCAGCAGCGTAGAGGCGGGGGGGCCGAATGAGCGGTTCTTC.

The chain couples TRBV27 to TRBJ2-1, with 12 nucleotides matching TRBD2. Per germline, CDR1 MNHEY and CDR2 SMNVEV (reference sequence). The J segment lost 10 bases and the V segment lost 3 bases, leaving 4 bases of the junction unmatched. This CDR3 spans 14 amino acids. The CDR3 loop reads CASSLGLAGYEQFF. In nucleotides, the CDR3 is TGTGCCAGCAGTTTGGGACTAGCGGGCTACGAGCAGTTCTTC.

The rearrangement joins TRBV28 to TRBJ2-7; D possibly corresponds to TRBD1 (6 bases). The CDR3 spans 14 residues. The germline V and J ends were trimmed by 5 bases and 3 bases, with 14 bases remaining between them. Germline lookup yields CDR1 MDHEN and CDR2 SYDVKM. The DNA of the CDR3 is TGTGCCAGCAGTCCCCATCCGGACAGCTACGAGCAGTACTTC. It yields the protein CASSPHPDSYEQYF.

This chain uses TRBV6-5 with TRBJ2-5, with TRBD1 as a possible D gene (5 bases). The J call may be faulty, since TRBJ2-7 better matches the DNA end. The germline V gene has CDR1 MNHEY and CDR2 SVGAGI. CDR3 length: 16 residues. The CDR3 DNA reads as TGTGCCAGCAGATACCGACAGTCTTCGGCTAGTTACGAGCAGTACTTC. Translation: CASRYRQSSASYEQYF.

Only a few counts were recorded for this clonotype. The rearrangement uses TRBV7-6 and TRBJ2-1, with D maybe TRBD1 (6 bases). The CDR3 totals 15 residues. The V end lost 6 bases, the J end lost 1 base, and 13 bases lay between the germline ends. Germline V CDR1 and CDR2: SGHVS, FNYEAQ. CDR3 loop: CASSFTGLSYNEQFF. CDR3 coding DNA: TGTGCCAGCAGTTTTACAGGGTTGTCCTACAATGAGCAGTTCTTC.

This clonotype was seen more than once but under ten times. V gene TRBV20-1 combines with J gene TRBJ2-6; 16 bases are a match to TRBD2. CDR3 length: 19 residues. The germline CDR1 and CDR2 sequences are DFQATT and SNEGSKA (reference sequence). With V trimmed by 6 bases and J by 0 bases, 8 bases remained unmatched. The CDR3: CSAQGLAGGLGSGANVLTF. The CDR3 DNA reads as TGCAGTGCCCAGGGACTAGCGGGGGGGCTTGGCTCTGGGGCCAACGTCCTGACTTTC.

The J gene is TRBJ1-3, the V gene TRBV4-1; D gene uncertain. The CDR3 runs to 15 residues. Germline V gene sequence: CDR1 MGHRA, CDR2 YSYEKL. Trimming removed 0 bases from V and 4 bases from J, with 10 bases in between. CDR3 protein: CASSQDPASGNTIYF. CDR3 sequence (DNA): TGCGCCAGCAGCCAAGATCCAGCTAGCGGAAACACCATATATTTT.

This chain joins TRBV6-5 and TRBJ1-4, with 8 nucleotides matching TRBD1. After removal of 8 bases from V and 9 bases from J, the junction contained 11 bases not matched to a gene. This CDR3 region has 14 residues. Germline V gene lookup returns CDR1 MNHEY and CDR2 SVGAGI. The CDR3 sequence: CASGNDRGMKKLFF. The CDR3 DNA reads TGTGCCAGCGGAAACGACAGGGGAATGAAAAAACTGTTTTTT.

This clonotype has only a few counts. V usage is TRBV5-6 and J usage is TRBJ2-3; the match to TRBD1 covers 7 bases. The CDR3 loop spans 11 amino acids. V shed 4 bases and J 13 bases; nucleotides not matched to a gene: 6. Germline V gene data show CDR1 as SGHDT and CDR2 as YYEEEE. The CDR3 DNA sequence: TGTGCCAGCAGCCAAGACAGGGTCGAGTATTTT. Its translation is CASSQDRVEYF.

This clonotype came up a few times. This chain joins TRBV20-1 and TRBJ2-7, with 8 bases matching TRBD1. V lost 6 bases and J lost 3; bases outside the gene matches: 7. Germline lookup yields CDR1 DFQATT and CDR2 SNEGSKA (reference sequence). The CDR3 consists of 13 residues. In DNA form, the CDR3 reads TGCAGTGCCACGCAGGGGGCCAACTACGAGCAGTACTTC. This translates into CSATQGANYEQYF.

This chain uses TRBV5-1 with TRBJ1-1; the D is unclear. The CDR3 runs to 14 residues. Germline V CDR1 and CDR2: SGHRS, YFSETQ. Trimming shortened V by 0 bases and J by 1 base, and 7 bases separated the two germline ends. This CDR3 reads CASSLGAANTEAFF. In nucleotides, the CDR3 is TGCGCCAGCAGCTTGGGTGCAGCGAACACTGAAGCTTTCTTT.

This clonotype was seen only a few times. The chain links TRBV3-1 to TRBJ2-7, with D possibly being TRBD2 (5 bases). CDR1 is LGHDT, CDR2 YNNKEL, per germline (reference sequence). The CDR3 runs 15 residues. Trimming removed 4 bases at V and 0 bases at J, with 13 bases between. CDR3: CASSPRTGISYEQYF. CDR3 sequence (DNA): TGTGCCAGCAGCCCTCGGACGGGGATCTCCTACGAGCAGTACTTC.

The V call is TRBV5-1, the J call TRBJ2-5; D call uncertain. The germline V gene encodes CDR1 SGHRS and CDR2 YFSETQ. Trimming pared 0 bases from V and 2 bases from J, leaving 8 bases between. This CDR3 comprises 14 residues. CDR3 region: CASSLAPIQETQYF. CDR3 sequence (DNA): TGCGCCAGCAGCTTGGCCCCAATACAAGAGACCCAGTACTTC.

V gene TRBV5-5 combines with J gene TRBJ1-4; 12 bases line up with TRBD1. Germline loops: CDR1 SGHKS, CDR2 YYEKEE (reference sequence). The CDR3 spans 14 residues. Unmatched junction bases numbered 3, after V lost 4 bases and J lost 8 bases. In DNA form, the CDR3 reads TGTGCCAGCAGCGCCGGGACAGGGGGCGAAAAACTGTTTTTT. Its translation is CASSAGTGGEKLFF.

The V gene is TRBV6-2 or TRBV6-3, the J gene TRBJ1-2; D is perhaps TRBD1 (6 bases). V lost 4 bases and J 4 bases, leaving 16 bases between the germline ends. CDR1 is MNHEY and CDR2 is SVGEGT in the germline V gene. This CDR3 is built from 15 residues. This CDR3 reads CASSFGQPEAYGYTF. CDR3 bases: TGTGCCAGCAGTTTCGGACAGCCAGAAGCCTATGGCTACACCTTC.

This clonotype was detected a few times. This CDR3 is CASSPMGGVTYEQYF. The CDR3 region has the DNA TGTGCCAGCAGCCCAATGGGGGGGGTCACCTACGAGCAGTACTTC. The V call is TRBV9, the J call TRBJ2-7; 7 positions agree with TRBD2. CDR1 is SGDLS and CDR2 is YYNGEE in the germline V gene. This CDR3 spans 15 amino acids. V dropped 4 bases and J dropped 2; count of bases not matched to a gene: 9.

This clonotype was detected only a few times. This chain links TRBV13 with TRBJ2-3, with D perhaps matching TRBD1 or TRBD2 (6 bases each). Germline V gene lookup returns CDR1 PRHDT and CDR2 FYEKMQ (reference sequence). Trimming shortened V by 4 bases and J by 0 bases, and 11 bases separated the two germline ends. This CDR3 region has 15 residues. The CDR3 sequence is CASSSRGPSTDTQYF. The CDR3 bases are TGTGCCAGCAGCTCCCGGGGGCCTAGCACAGATACGCAGTATTTT.

The genes are TRBV29-1 and TRBJ2-3; 7 bases match TRBD1. V was pared by 7 bases and J by 6 bases, with 10 bases of the junction left unmatched. CDR3 length equals 13 residues. Germline CDR1 SQVTM, CDR2 ANQGSEA. DNA for the CDR3: TGCAGCGCCGACAGGGTCCCAGCCGATACGCAGTATTTT. Translated: CSADRVPADTQYF.

The V gene is TRBV2, the J gene TRBJ2-7; D may be TRBD2 (7 bases). The DNA end lines up better with TRBJ2-5; the J call may be wrong. The germline gives CDR1 SNHLY, CDR2 FYNNEI. The CDR3 is made up of 13 amino acids. The CDR3 coding sequence is TGTGCCAGCAAGAGGGGGGGAGAAGAGACCCAGTACTTC. As protein: CASKRGGEETQYF.

Points on this clonotype: A read error may account for a junction end that differs from germline. This chain connects TRBV12-3 or TRBV12-4 to TRBJ2-7, with no clear D. The CDR3 is 14 residues long. The CDR3 reads CVSSSRQSSYEQYF. The CDR3 bases are TGTGTCAGCAGTTCCCGGCAGTCCTCCTACGAGCAGTACTTC.

This clonotype was seen a few times. CDR3 bases: TGTGCCTGGAGTGACCCTCTCAATGAGCAGTTCTTC. Its protein product is CAWSDPLNEQFF. The J gene is TRBJ2-1, the V gene TRBV30; D is uncertain. The germline gives CDR1 GTSNPN, CDR2 SVGIG (reference sequence). Trimming left V 1 base short and J 6 bases short, with 7 bases between. This CDR3 has 12 residues.

Concerning this clonotype itself: Possible read error: a much larger clone is one base away. The V call is TRBV7-9, the J call TRBJ2-1; 8 bases align to TRBD2. CDR3 length equals 15 residues. V lost 1 base and J lost 4; bases outside the gene matches: 3. Germline assignment: CDR1 SEHNR and CDR2 FQNEAQ (reference sequence). As DNA, the CDR3 is TGTGCCAGCAGCTTAGAACTAGCGGCGTACAATGAGCAGTTCTTC. Translated: CASSLELAAYNEQFF.

This chain joins TRBV29-1 and TRBJ1-1; D is uncertain. The CDR3 consists of 10 residues. V lost 7 bases and J 6 bases, leaving 9 bases between the germline ends. In germline, CDR1 is SQVTM, CDR2 ANQGSEA. CDR3 nucleotide sequence: TGCAGCGGCGGAGGGTCTGAAGCTTTCTTT. Translated, it gives CSGGGSEAFF.